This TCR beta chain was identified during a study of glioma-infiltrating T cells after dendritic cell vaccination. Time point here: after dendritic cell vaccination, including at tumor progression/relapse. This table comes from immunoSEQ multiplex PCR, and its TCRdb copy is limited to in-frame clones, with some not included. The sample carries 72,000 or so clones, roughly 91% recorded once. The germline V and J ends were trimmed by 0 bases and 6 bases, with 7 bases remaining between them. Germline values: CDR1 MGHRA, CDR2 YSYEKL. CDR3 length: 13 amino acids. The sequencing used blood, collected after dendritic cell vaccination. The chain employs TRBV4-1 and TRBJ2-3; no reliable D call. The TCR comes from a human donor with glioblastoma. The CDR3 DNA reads TGCGCCAGCAGCCAAGATCGGTGGGATACGCAGTATTTT. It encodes CASSQDRWDTQYF.